This TCR beta chain was sequenced during a study of shared clonotypes between healthy human individuals. For the study at large: A couple of women and three men aged 18 to 49 served as donors.

Whole-study results and caveats: In having few donors, the study represented limited genetic and exposure-history diversity.

The CDR3 length is 15 residues. The trim removed 4 bases at V and 7 bases at J, leaving 5 bases unmatched. Germline V gene sequence: CDR1 SGHDT, CDR2 YYEEEE. As to this clone: No antigen is known for it.

None of the donors, who were healthy HIV-negative adults, had recently had acute infections or vaccinations. Produced via immunoSEQ multiplex PCR; TCRdb's table is partial and in-frame only. The table lists more than 400,000 clones, about 84% of them singletons. What was sequenced was PBMCs. The J gene is TRBJ2-1, the V gene TRBV5-6; 13 nucleotides line up with TRBD2. The receptor was isolated from a woman between 40 and 50 years old in good health. Some clones in this sample may be carry-over from other donors' samples. For the CDR3, the DNA is TGTGCCAGCAGCCTACCGGGACTAGCGGGAAATGAGCAGTTCTTC. Translation: CASSLPGLAGNEQFF.